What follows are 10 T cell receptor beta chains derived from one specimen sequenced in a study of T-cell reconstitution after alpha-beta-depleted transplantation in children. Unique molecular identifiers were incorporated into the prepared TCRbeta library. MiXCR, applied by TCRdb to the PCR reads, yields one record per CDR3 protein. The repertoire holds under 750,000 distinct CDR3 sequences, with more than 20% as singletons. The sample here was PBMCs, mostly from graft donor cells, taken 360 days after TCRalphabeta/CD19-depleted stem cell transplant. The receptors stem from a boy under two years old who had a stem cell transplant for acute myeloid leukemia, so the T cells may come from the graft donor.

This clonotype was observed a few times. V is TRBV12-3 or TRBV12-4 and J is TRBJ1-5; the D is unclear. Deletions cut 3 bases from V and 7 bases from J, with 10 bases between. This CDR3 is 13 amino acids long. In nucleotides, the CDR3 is TGTGCCAGCAGTTTGGGCACCAGGCAGCCCCAGCATTTT. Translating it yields CASSLGTRQPQHF.

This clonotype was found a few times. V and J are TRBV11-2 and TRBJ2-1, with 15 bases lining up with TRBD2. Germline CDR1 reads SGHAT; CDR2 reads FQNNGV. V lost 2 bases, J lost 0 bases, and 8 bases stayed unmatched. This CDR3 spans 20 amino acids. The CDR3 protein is CASSLFWGTSGGSSYNEQFF. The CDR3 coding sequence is TGTGCCAGCAGCTTATTTTGGGGGACTAGCGGGGGGTCCTCCTACAATGAGCAGTTCTTC.

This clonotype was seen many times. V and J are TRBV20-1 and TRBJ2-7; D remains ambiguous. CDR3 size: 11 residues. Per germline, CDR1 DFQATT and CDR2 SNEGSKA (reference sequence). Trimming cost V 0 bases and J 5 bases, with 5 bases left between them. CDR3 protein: CSARDRDEQYF. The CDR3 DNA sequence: TGCAGTGCTAGAGATCGGGACGAGCAGTACTTC.

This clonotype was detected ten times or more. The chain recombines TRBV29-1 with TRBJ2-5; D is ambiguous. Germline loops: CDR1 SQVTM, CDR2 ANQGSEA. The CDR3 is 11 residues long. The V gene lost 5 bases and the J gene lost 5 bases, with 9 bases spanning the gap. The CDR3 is CSVRTVETQYF. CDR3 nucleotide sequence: TGCAGCGTTCGGACGGTTGAGACCCAGTACTTC.

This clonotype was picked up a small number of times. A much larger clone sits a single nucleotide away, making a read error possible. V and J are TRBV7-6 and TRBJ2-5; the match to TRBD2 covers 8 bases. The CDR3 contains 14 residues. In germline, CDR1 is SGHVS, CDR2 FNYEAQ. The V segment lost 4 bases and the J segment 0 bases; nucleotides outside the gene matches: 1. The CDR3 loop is CASSSGLDQETQYF. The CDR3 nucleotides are TGTGCCAGCAGCTCGGGACTAGACCAAGAGACCCAGTACTTC. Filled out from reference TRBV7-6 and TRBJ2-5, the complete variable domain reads GAGVSQSPRYKVTKRGQDVALRCDPISGHVSLYWYRQALGQGPEFLTYFNYEAQQDKSGLPNDRFSAERPEGSISTLTIQRTEQRDSAMYRCASSSGLDQETQYFGPGTRLLVL.

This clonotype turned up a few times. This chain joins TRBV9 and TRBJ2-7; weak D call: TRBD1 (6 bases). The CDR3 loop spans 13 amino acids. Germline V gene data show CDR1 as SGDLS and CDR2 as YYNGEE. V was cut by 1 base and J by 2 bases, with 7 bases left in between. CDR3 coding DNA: TGTGCCAGCAGCGTATCAGGGGCCTACGAGCAGTACGTC. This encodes CASSVSGAYEQYV.

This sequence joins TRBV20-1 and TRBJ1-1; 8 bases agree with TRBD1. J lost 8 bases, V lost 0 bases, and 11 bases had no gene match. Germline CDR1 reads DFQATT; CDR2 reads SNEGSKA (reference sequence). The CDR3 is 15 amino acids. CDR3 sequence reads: CSARDRDRLFGEAFF. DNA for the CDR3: TGCAGTGCTAGAGATCGGGACAGGCTCTTTGGGGAAGCTTTCTTT.

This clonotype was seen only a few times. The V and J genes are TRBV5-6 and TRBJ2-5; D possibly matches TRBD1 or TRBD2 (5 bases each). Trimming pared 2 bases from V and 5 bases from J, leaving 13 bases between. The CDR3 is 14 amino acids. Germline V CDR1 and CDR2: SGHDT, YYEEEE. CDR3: CASSLRDPSETQYF. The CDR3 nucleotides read TGTGCCAGCAGCTTACGGGACCCTTCGGAGACCCAGTACTTC. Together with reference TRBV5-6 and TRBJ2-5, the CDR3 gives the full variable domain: DAGVTQSPTHLIKTRGQQVTLRCSPKSGHDTVSWYQQALGQGPQFIFQYYEEEERQRGNFPDRFSGHQFPNYSSELNVNALLLGDSALYLCASSLRDPSETQYFGPGTRLLVL.

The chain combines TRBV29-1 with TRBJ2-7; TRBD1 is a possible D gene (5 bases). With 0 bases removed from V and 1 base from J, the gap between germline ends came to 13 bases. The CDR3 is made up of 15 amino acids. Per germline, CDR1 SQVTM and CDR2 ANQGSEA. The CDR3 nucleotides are TGCAGCGTTGAAGAAGGTAGACAGCATTCCTACGAGCAGTACTTC. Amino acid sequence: CSVEEGRQHSYEQYF.

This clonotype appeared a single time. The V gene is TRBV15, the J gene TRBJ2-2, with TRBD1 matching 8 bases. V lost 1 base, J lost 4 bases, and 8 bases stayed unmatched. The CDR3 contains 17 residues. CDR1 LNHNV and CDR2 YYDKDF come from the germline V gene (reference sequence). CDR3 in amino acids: CATSRGPGGAVTGELFF. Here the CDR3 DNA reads TGTGCCACCAGCAGAGGACCAGGGGGCGCGGTCACCGGGGAGCTGTTTTTT. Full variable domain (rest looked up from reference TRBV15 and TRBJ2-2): DAMVIQNPRYQVTQFGKPVTLSCSQTLNHNVMYWYQQKSSQAPKLLFHYYDKDFNNEADTPDNFQSRRPNTSFCFLDIRSPGLGDTAMYLCATSRGPGGAVTGELFFGEGSRLTVL.